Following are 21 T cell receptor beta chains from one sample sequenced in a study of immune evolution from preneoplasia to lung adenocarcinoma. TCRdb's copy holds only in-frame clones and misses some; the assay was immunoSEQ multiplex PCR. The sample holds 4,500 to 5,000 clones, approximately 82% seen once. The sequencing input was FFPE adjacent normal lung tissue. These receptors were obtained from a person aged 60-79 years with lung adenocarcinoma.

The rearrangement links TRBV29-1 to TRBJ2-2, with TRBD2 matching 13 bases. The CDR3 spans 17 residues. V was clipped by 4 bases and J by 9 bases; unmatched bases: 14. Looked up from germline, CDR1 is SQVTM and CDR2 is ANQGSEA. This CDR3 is CSVGLIGLAGAGRELFF. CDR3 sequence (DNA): TGCAGCGTTGGTCTCATCGGACTAGCGGGAGCCGGCCGGGAGCTGTTTTTT.

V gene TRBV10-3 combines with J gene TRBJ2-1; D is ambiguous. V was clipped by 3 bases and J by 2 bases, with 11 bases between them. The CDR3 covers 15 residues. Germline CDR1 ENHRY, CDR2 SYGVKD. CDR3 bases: TGTGCCATCAGTGATTGGGTTTCTCCCTACAATGAGCAGTTCTTC. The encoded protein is CAISDWVSPYNEQFF.

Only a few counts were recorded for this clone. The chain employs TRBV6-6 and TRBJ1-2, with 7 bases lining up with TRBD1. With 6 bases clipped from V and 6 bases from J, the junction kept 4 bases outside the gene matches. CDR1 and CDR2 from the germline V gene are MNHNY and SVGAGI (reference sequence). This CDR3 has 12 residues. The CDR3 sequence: CASRQGSHGYTF. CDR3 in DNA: TGTGCCAGCAGACAGGGGTCCCATGGCTACACCTTC.

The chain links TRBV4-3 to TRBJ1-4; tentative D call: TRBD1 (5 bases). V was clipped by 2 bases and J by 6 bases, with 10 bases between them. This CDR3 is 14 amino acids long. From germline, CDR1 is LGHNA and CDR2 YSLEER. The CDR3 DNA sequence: TGCGCCAGCAGCCAATGGGGGAGCGATGAAAAACTGTTTTTT. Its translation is CASSQWGSDEKLFF.

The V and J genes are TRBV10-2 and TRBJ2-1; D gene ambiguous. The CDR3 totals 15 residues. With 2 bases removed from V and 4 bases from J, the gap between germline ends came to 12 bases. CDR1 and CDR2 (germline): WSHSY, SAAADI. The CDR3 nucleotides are TGCGCCAGCAGTGAGAGGAGCGCGGTTTACAATGAGCAGTTCTTC. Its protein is CASSERSAVYNEQFF.

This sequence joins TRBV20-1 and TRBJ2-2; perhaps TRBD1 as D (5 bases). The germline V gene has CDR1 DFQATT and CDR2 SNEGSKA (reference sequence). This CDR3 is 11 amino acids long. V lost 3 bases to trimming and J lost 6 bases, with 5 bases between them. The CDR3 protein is CSARGPGELFF. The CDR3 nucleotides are TGCAGTGCTAGGGGGCCCGGGGAGCTGTTTTTT.

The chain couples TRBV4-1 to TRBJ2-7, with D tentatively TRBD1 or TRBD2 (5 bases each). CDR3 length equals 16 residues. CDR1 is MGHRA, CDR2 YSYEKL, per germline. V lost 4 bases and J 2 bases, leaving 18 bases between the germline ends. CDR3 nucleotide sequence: TGCGCCAGCAGCCCTTCAAGGGGAGCCCTTACCTACGAGCAGTACTTC. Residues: CASSPSRGALTYEQYF.

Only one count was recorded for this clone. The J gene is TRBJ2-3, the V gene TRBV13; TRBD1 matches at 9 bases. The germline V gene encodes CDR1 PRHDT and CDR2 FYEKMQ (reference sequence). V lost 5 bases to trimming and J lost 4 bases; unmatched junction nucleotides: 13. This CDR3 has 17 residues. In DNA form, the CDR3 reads TGTGCCAGCAGCCCAACCCGAACAGGGGGCTGGGCAGATACGCAGTATTTT. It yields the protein CASSPTRTGGWADTQYF.

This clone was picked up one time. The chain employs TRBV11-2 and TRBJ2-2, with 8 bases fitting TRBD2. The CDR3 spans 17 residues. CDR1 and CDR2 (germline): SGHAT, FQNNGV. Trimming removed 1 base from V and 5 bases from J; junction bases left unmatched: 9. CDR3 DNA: TGTGCCAGCAGCTTAGGTCCCAGCGGGAGTTTGACCGGGGAGCTGTTTTTT. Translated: CASSLGPSGSLTGELFF.

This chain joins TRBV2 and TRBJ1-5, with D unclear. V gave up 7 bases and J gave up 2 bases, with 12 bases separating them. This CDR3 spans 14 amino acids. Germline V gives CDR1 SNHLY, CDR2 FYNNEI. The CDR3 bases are TGTGCCAGCAATTGGAATGGAGGCAATCAGCCCCAGCATTTT. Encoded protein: CASNWNGGNQPQHF.

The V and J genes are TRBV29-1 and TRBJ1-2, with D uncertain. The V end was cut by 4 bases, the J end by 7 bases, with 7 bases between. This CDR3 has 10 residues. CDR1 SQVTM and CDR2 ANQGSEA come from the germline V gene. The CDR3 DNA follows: TGCAGCGTTGTGACCGGTGGCTACACCTTC. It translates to CSVVTGGYTF.

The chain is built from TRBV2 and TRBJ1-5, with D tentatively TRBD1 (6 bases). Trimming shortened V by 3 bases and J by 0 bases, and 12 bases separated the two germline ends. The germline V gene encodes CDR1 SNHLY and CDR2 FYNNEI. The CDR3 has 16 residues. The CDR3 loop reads CASSETGTYSNQPQHF. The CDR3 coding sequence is TGTGCCAGCAGTGAGACAGGAACTTATAGCAATCAGCCCCAGCATTTT.

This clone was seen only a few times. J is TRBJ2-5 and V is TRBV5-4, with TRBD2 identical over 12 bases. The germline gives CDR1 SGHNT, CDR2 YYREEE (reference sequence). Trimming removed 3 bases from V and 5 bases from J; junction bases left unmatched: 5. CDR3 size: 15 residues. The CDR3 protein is CASSSSGGALETQYF. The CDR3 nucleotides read TGTGCCAGCAGCTCTAGCGGGGGGGCCTTGGAGACCCAGTACTTC.

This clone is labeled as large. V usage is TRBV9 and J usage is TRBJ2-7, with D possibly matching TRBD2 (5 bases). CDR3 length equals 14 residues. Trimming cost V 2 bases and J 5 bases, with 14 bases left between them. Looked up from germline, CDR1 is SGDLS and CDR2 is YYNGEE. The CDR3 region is CASSVEGVLDEQYF. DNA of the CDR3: TGTGCCAGCAGCGTTGAGGGAGTCCTAGACGAGCAGTACTTC. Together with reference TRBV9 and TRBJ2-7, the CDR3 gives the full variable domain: DSGVTQTPKHLITATGQRVTLRCSPRSGDLSVYWYQQSLDQGLQFLIQYYNGEERAKGNILERFSAQQFPDLHSELNLSSLELGDSALYFCASSVEGVLDEQYFGPGTRLTVT.

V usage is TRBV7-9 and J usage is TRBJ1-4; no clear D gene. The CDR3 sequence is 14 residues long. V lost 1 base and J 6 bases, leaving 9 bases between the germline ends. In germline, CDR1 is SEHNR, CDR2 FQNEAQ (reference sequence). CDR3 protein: CASSLVGTDEKLFF. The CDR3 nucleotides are TGTGCCAGCAGCTTAGTGGGTACAGATGAAAAACTGTTTTTT.

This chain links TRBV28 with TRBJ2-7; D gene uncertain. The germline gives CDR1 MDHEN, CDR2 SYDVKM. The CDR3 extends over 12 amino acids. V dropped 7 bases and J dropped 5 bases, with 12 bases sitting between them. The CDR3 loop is CASKGSRNEQYF. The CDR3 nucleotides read TGTGCCAGCAAGGGAAGCCGAAACGAGCAGTACTTC. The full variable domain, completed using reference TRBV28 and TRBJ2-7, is DVKVTQSSRYLVKRTGEKVFLECVQDMDHENMFWYRQDPGLGLRLIYFSYDVKMKEKGDIPEGYSVSREKKERFSLILESASTNQTSMYLCASKGSRNEQYFGPGTRLTVT.

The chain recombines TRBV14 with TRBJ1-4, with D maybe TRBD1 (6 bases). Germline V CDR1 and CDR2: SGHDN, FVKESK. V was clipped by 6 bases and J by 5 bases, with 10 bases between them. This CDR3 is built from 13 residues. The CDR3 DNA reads TGTGCCAGCAGGTCTACAGGGAATGAAAAACTGTTTTTT. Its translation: CASRSTGNEKLFF.

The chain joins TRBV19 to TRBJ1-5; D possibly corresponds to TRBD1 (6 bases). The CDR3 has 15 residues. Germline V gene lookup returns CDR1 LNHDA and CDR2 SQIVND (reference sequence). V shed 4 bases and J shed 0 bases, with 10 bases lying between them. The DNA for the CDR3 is TGTGCCAGTAGTACCCAGACAGGTAGCAATCAGCCCCAGCATTTT. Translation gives CASSTQTGSNQPQHF.

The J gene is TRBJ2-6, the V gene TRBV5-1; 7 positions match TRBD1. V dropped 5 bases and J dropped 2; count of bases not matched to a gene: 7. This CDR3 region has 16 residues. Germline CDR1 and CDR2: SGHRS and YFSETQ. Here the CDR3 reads CASSTGEITGANVLTF. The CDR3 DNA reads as TGCGCCAGCAGTACAGGGGAGATAACTGGGGCCAACGTCCTGACTTTC.

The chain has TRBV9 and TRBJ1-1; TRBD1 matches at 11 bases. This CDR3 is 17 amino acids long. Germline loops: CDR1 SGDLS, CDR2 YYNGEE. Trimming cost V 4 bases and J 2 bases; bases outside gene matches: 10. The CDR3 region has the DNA TGTGCCAGCAGCATCGGGACAGGGGGAGGAATCAACACTGAAGCTTTCTTT. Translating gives CASSIGTGGGINTEAFF.

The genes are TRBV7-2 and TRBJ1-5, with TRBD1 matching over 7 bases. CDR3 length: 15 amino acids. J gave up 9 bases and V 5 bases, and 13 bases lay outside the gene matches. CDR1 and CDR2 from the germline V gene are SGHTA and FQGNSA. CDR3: CASSLTGQVWTPQHF. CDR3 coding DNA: TGTGCCAGCAGCCTCACCGGACAGGTTTGGACGCCCCAGCATTTT.